The rows below give T cell receptor beta chains drawn from one sample of a study of graft-versus-host responses after intestinal transplantation. Assay: immunoSEQ multiplex PCR; the TCRdb copy retains only in-frame clones and omits some. The sample includes 40,000 or so clones, about nine tenths of them seen just once. Here the sequenced sample was PBMCs, taken around 280 days after transplant. Every receptor here comes from a human patient who received an intestinal transplant, so some T cells may come from the graft donor. CDR3s leave out the opening cysteine and the closing phenylalanine or tryptophan. D genes are given only for firm matches.

ASSPSGNSYEQY	TRBV18	TRBD2
ASSLGPSETEQY	TRBV5-1	NA
ASSRTAYGYT	TRBV21-1	NA
SGRLAETQETQY	TRBV29-1	TRBD2
ASSSRLRQREKLF	TRBV6-5	NA
ASSLALAGANRRYEQY	TRBV5-1	TRBD2
ASSEDSRASTNEKLF	TRBV6-1	NA
ASSHSRGSYEQY	TRBV4-2	TRBD1
ASSIGEDRRTDTQY	TRBV19	NA
SVELNTEAF	TRBV29-1	NA
ASSSGTGTQPQH	TRBV7-9	TRBD1
ASSVHRGEGGSGYT	TRBV21-1	NA
ASSYTGGGTDTQY	TRBV5-6	TRBD2
ASYNDRVEYGYT	TRBV6-6	TRBD1
ARSFAGGHQPQH	TRBV27	TRBD1
ASSPPGASEQF	TRBV7-9	NA
ASSFNTGELF	TRBV11-2	NA
ASSQEGDDPPHSGANVLT	TRBV4-1	NA
ASSLGDRDLEKLF	TRBV7-9	TRBD1
AISAMMTTLGETQY	TRBV10-3	NA
SVDRSGGRYNEQF	TRBV29-1	TRBD2
ASSQGAGYT	TRBV6-5	NA
ASSSAQYNEQF	TRBV7-9	NA
ASILNISRISSYGYT	TRBV11-3	NA
ASSSQVYGYT	TRBV5-6	NA
ASSSSGKETQY	TRBV7-7	NA
ASSPRQGRGQETQY	TRBV18	NA
ASHLTDTQY	TRBV6-1	NA
ASSLGASHGTDTQY	TRBV5-1	NA
ASSPTSGGANEQF	TRBV6-4	TRBD2
ASCRGTNEKLF	TRBV9	NA
ASSPPLGGVYEQY	TRBV18	TRBD2
ASSPRTSPMYEQY	TRBV19	TRBD2
ASSPLGTPGDGELF	TRBV18	NA
ASRRDNSPLH	TRBV6-5	NA